This T cell receptor (beta chain) came from a study of blood T cell repertoires in COVID-19. Study details: Sites in the United States, Italy and Spain provided acute and convalescent COVID-19 samples. Sources were T cells, B-cell-depleted T cells, or PBMCs; the material itself was cDNA or gDNA.

How the authors handled the data: Counts of nucleated cells, estimated from reference gene primer amplification, were obtained. Clones were sequenced by immunoSEQ multiplex PCR, and TCRdb holds only the in-frame ones, with some missing. V and J calls plus clone size are reproduced from that table; the DNA served to infer D and trimming. The top ten clones hold under 0.3% of a sample with roughly 700,000 clones, around 89% of them seen once. The CDR3 loop spans 12 amino acids. In germline, CDR1 is MNHEY, CDR2 SVGEGT. V was shortened by 6 bases and J by 3 bases, with 8 bases between the two germline ends.

Input material: peripheral blood. This rearrangement joins TRBV6-2 or TRBV6-3 to TRBJ1-2; the D gene is possibly TRBD1 (6 bases). This clonotype was obtained from a young woman with acute or convalescent COVID-19. The chain's CDR3 is CASSTGYYGYTF. The CDR3 nucleotides are TGTGCCAGCAGCACAGGGTACTATGGCTACACCTTC.